This is a list of T cell receptor beta chains from one sample in a study of T cells of healthy individuals. TCRdb reanalysed the 5' RACE reads using MiXCR and keeps one entry per CDR3 protein. The sample has about 41,000 distinct CDR3 sequences, approximately 4.9% seen once. The receptors were gathered from a human donor in good health. Each CDR3 is given with its conserved first and last residue. The order of the fields is clone size, J gene, D gene, V gene, CDR3 DNA, CDR3 protein. A D gene is named only where the DNA matches it firmly. Clone size is stated in some rows and not others, as once, few, many or a class when expanded.

>few|TRBJ1-2|.|TRBV6-1
TGTGCCAGCAGTGAAATTATTGGCAGGGGAAACTATGGCTACACCTTC
CASSEIIGRGNYGYTF
>few|TRBJ2-6|TRBD1|TRBV5-4
TGTGCCAGCAGCTCGGGACAGGGGTACTCCTCTGGGGCCAACGTCCTGACTTTC
CASSSGQGYSSGANVLTF
>few|TRBJ1-5|.|TRBV18
TGTGCCAGCTCACCTCGAGCCCAAGAGCCCCAGCATTTT
CASSPRAQEPQHF
>many|TRBJ1-2|TRBD1|TRBV12-3/TRBV12-4
TGTGCCAGCAGTGCCCGGACAGGGTGGAGCTACACCTTC
CASSARTGWSYTF
>many|TRBJ1-2|.|TRBV29-1
TGCAGCGTTGGACCGGGGTTCGGGGGCTACACCTTC
CSVGPGFGGYTF
>many|TRBJ1-1|TRBD1|TRBV13
TGTGCCAGCAGCTTCATGACAGGGGGCGGACCGAACACTGAAGCTTTCTTT
CASSFMTGGGPNTEAFF
>many|TRBJ2-3|.|TRBV20-1
TGCAGTGCCTTAGTTGTGAGTCCCATGGATACGCAGTATTTT
CSALVVSPMDTQYF
>many|TRBJ2-3|.|TRBV7-2
TGTGCCAGCAGGAGGCCTCCCCCTAGCACAGATACGCAGTATTTT
CASRRPPPSTDTQYF
>many|TRBJ1-2|.|TRBV18
TGTGCCAGCTCCCCCTATCAGGGTGGAGACTATGGCTACACCTTC
CASSPYQGGDYGYTF
>many|TRBJ2-2|TRBD2|TRBV3-1
TGTGCCAGCAGGGGGGTACTAGCGGGTGAGACCGGGGAGCTGTTTTTT
CASRGVLAGETGELFF
>many|TRBJ1-1|.|TRBV6-1
TGTGCCAGCACCACTAAGGTGGCCTTTGAAGCTTTCTTT
CASTTKVAFEAFF
>few|TRBJ2-4|.|TRBV5-1
TGCGCCAGCAGCTTGGACATTTGGGAAAACATTCAGTACTTC
CASSLDIWENIQYF
>.|TRBJ2-1|.|TRBV15
TGTGCCACCAGCAGAGATACACCGGACAGTGGGTGGCGTGGGTCCTACAATGAGCAGTTCTTC
CATSRDTPDSGWRGSYNEQFF
>many|TRBJ2-7|.|TRBV25-1
TGTGCCAGCAGTGATCTGGTCCTCGAGCAGTACTTC
CASSDLVLEQYF
>few|TRBJ2-1|TRBD2|TRBV3-1
TGTGCCAGCAGCCATAAGCGGGGGGTGTACAATGAGCAGTTCTTC
CASSHKRGVYNEQFF
>many|TRBJ2-7|TRBD2|TRBV14
TGTGCCAGGGGTGAACTAGCGGGAGTTGTCGAGCAGTACTTC
CARGELAGVVEQYF
>.|TRBJ2-3|.|TRBV20-1
TGCAGTGCTCCCCAAGCTGGGAATACAGATACGCAGTATTTT
CSAPQAGNTDTQYF
>many|TRBJ1-2|.|TRBV11-3
TGTGCCAGCAGCTTAACGTGGGGCCAGACCTATGGCTACACCTTC
CASSLTWGQTYGYTF
>many|TRBJ2-6|TRBD2|TRBV4-1
TGCGCCAGCAGCCAAGTGGGGCGGGGGGCACGGTCTGGGGCCAACGTCCTGACTTTC
CASSQVGRGARSGANVLTF
>many|TRBJ2-3|TRBD2|TRBV20-1
TGCAGTGCTATTAGCGGGGGTTCTAGCACAGATACGCAGTATTTT
CSAISGGSSTDTQYF
>.|TRBJ2-7|TRBD2|TRBV29-1
TGCAGCGTTGCTGGACTAGCGGCCGACTACGAGCAGTACTTC
CSVAGLAADYEQYF
>many|TRBJ2-3|.|TRBV12-3/TRBV12-4
TGTGCCAGCAGCACATTTGAGGGGGGGCCGGGCACAGATACGCAGTATTTT
CASSTFEGGPGTDTQYF
>.|TRBJ1-1|.|TRBV3-1
TGTGCCAGCAGCCAATCCCTCAGGGCGGGGATGAACACTGAAGCTTTCTTT
CASSQSLRAGMNTEAFF
>many|TRBJ2-7|.|TRBV7-9
TGTGCCAGCAGCGGCAGTAGCGGTAGAGGGGTTGTCGAGCAGTACTTC
CASSGSSGRGVVEQYF
>many|TRBJ2-5|.|TRBV24-1
TGTGCCACCTCTGGAAGGGTGTCAGAGACCCAGTACTTC
CATSGRVSETQYF
>few|TRBJ2-3|TRBD2|TRBV10-3
TGTGCCATCAGTCCGGGGGGGGCAGATACGCAGTATTTT
CAISPGGADTQYF
>.|TRBJ2-3|TRBD2|TRBV5-1
TGCGCCAGCAGCCACCTCCCTATCCCCGGGACTAGCGGGAGGCCGGGGGATACGCAGTATTTT
CASSHLPIPGTSGRPGDTQYF
>many|TRBJ2-7|TRBD2|TRBV20-1
TGCAGTGCTAGCCCATTGGGGGGGACGACGGCCTACGAGCAGTACTTC
CSASPLGGTTAYEQYF
>once|TRBJ2-1|TRBD1|TRBV19
TGTGCCAGTAGCCGGGACAGGGAGGTCAATGAGCAGTTCTTC
CASSRDREVNEQFF
>few|TRBJ2-1|TRBD1|TRBV12-3/TRBV12-4
TGTGCCAGCAGTTTACAGGGGGCGTGGGATGAGCAGTTCTTC
CASSLQGAWDEQFF
>.|TRBJ1-1|.|TRBV12-3/TRBV12-4
TGTGCCAGCAGCCAACCTAACTGGGGGATGAACACTGAAGCTTTCTTT
CASSQPNWGMNTEAFF
>few|TRBJ1-1|TRBD1|TRBV15
TGTGCCACCAGCAGCGGGACAGGCACCATTAACACTGAAGCTTTCTTT
CATSSGTGTINTEAFF
>many|TRBJ2-7|.|TRBV14
TGTGCCAGCAGTGGAGGGGATCGGTACGAGCAGTACTTC
CASSGGDRYEQYF
>many|TRBJ2-3|TRBD1|TRBV12-3/TRBV12-4
TGTGCCAGCAGTTTTGGGGACAGGGATTTAGATACGCAGTATTTT
CASSFGDRDLDTQYF
>few|TRBJ2-1|TRBD2|TRBV23-1
TGCGCCAGCAGTCAATGGTTTTCGCTAGCGGGAAGTAGAGATGAGCAGTTCTTC
CASSQWFSLAGSRDEQFF
>.|TRBJ1-1|.|TRBV3-1
TGTGCCAGCAGCCAAGGGGTCGCGGCTTTCTTT
CASSQGVAAFF
>many|TRBJ2-1|TRBD2|TRBV6-2/TRBV6-3
TGTGCCAGCAGTTACTCGTCCCTAGCGGGAGGAGCAAATGAGCAGTTCTTC
CASSYSSLAGGANEQFF
>many|TRBJ2-3|.|TRBV12-3/TRBV12-4
TGTGCCAGCAGTTTGCAGGACACAGATACGCAGTATTTT
CASSLQDTDTQYF
>.|TRBJ1-1|.|TRBV5-1
TGCGCCAGCAGCCCCCGGGGAGGGTTGAACACTGAAGCTTTCTTT
CASSPRGGLNTEAFF